The 5 T cell receptor beta chains listed next were all sequenced from one sample in a study of human T cells and chemical hapten exposure (dated by TCRdb to the early 2020s). The method behind the library was RACE. The sample was run on a NextSeq 500. TCRdb reworked the public reads: Q25 trimming with fastp, MiXCR clone assembly, productive beta chains retained. Under each unique CDR3 protein, matching rows form one entry showing the most common genes and DNA. The sample table lists some 110,000 distinct CDR3 sequences, about 12% of them with a count of one. Of the sample, 1.4% is held by the ten largest clones. In light of the paper, this sample's time point label describes: patch test 1, 2 weeks after DPC sensitization. The treatment or condition label, read with the paper, signifies: therapeutic diphenylcyclopropenone sensitization with weekly scalp DPC. This specimen was whole blood, taken in connection with sensitization to the hapten diphenylcyclopropenone (DPC). Receptor source: a woman aged 50 to 65 with alopecia areata. Some clones in this sample may be carry-over from other donors' samples.

The sample holds a few counts of this clonotype. The rearrangement links TRBV4-1 to TRBJ2-3, with 11 bases identical to TRBD1. Looked up from germline, CDR1 is MGHRA and CDR2 is YSYEKL. V shed 2 bases and J 4 bases; nucleotides not matched to a gene: 8. This CDR3 has 17 amino acids. DNA of the CDR3: TGCGCCAGCAGCCAAAGCCCGCGGGACAGGGGGTCAGATACGCAGTATTTT. Amino acids: CASSQSPRDRGSDTQYF.

The chain joins TRBV7-9 to TRBJ1-1; D is uncertain. Between the trimmed V and J ends, which lost 2 bases and 11 bases, there was a span of 9 bases. This CDR3 region has 11 residues. Germline lookup yields CDR1 SEHNR and CDR2 FQNEAQ (reference sequence). CDR3 DNA sequence: TGTGCCAGCAGCTTATACGAGGAGGCTTTCTTT. Amino acid sequence: CASSLYEEAFF.

Many counts were recorded for this clonotype. The genes are TRBV14 and TRBJ1-6; D uncertain. From germline, CDR1 is SGHDN and CDR2 FVKESK. The V end was cut by 4 bases, the J end by 8 bases, with 9 bases between. The CDR3 spans 13 residues. CDR3 in amino acids: CASSPYGYSPLHF. CDR3 bases: TGTGCCAGCAGCCCCTATGGATATTCACCCCTCCACTTT.

This clonotype was counted many times. The V gene is TRBV6-2 or TRBV6-3, the J gene TRBJ1-2; unclear D gene. Germline V gene lookup returns CDR1 MNHEY and CDR2 SVGEGT. The V end lost 6 bases, the J end lost 5 bases, and 13 bases lay between the germline ends. The CDR3 covers 13 residues. The CDR3 spells CASSPPTGYGYTF. The CDR3 coding sequence is TGTGCCAGCAGCCCCCCAACGGGGTATGGCTACACCTTC.

In this sample, this clonotype turned up many times. The chain uses TRBV27 and TRBJ1-5, with D perhaps TRBD1 (5 bases). V was trimmed by 3 bases and J by 5 bases, leaving 11 bases between them. Germline CDR1 reads MNHEY; CDR2 reads SMNVEV (reference sequence). The CDR3 sequence is 14 residues long. Here the CDR3 DNA reads TGTGCCAGCAGTTTCCTCGGGGGTTATCAGCCCCAGCATTTT. Translated: CASSFLGGYQPQHF.